These 17 T cell receptor beta chains share one sample of origin, sequenced in a study of cytomegalovirus exposure and HLA in healthy donors. Amplification used 60 Vbeta primers and 13 Jbeta primers. Libraries were prepared by immunoSEQ multiplex PCR; TCRdb keeps only in-frame clonotypes and omits some of them. The sample shows some 41,000 clones, 68% of them seen only once. Input material: PBMCs. The receptors here all came from a man aged 35-49 years in good health and CMV-seronegative.

The genes are TRBV4-1 and TRBJ2-1; 8 bases fit TRBD2. Germline CDR1 is MGHRA and CDR2 is YSYEKL. This CDR3 has 15 amino acids. The junction had 6 bases not matched to a gene; V was cut back by 1 base and J by 7 bases. Here the CDR3 reads CASSQVLAGYNEQFF. CDR3 coding DNA: TGCGCCAGCAGCCAAGTATTAGCGGGGTATAATGAGCAGTTCTTC.

DNA of the CDR3: TGCGCCAGCAGCCCCCAGGGGGGTGGTGAGACCCAGTACTTC. Its translation: CASSPQGGGETQYF. This chain links TRBV5-1 with TRBJ2-5; D is possibly TRBD1 (7 bases). V was shortened by 4 bases and J by 5 bases, with 15 bases between the two germline ends. The CDR3 is 14 amino acids. Germline-derived CDR1 and CDR2 are SGHRS and YFSETQ.

The rearrangement links TRBV19 to TRBJ1-5; D not resolved. V was trimmed by 6 bases and J by 2 bases, leaving 11 bases between them. Germline CDR1 and CDR2: LNHDA and SQIVND (reference sequence). The CDR3 length is 14 residues. CDR3 coding DNA: TGTGCCAGTAGGCCGCCGGGAGGCAATCAGCCCCAGCATTTT. Protein: CASRPPGGNQPQHF.

This rearrangement joins TRBV2 to TRBJ1-5; D not certain. The CDR3 spans 13 residues. CDR1 is SNHLY and CDR2 is FYNNEI in the germline V gene. V lost 4 bases, J lost 5 bases, and 9 bases lay in between. The CDR3 DNA is TGTGCCAGCAGTGTTTACGGGGATCAGCCCCAGCATTTT. The encoded protein is CASSVYGDQPQHF.

This clone was counted between two and nine times. The chain joins TRBV15 to TRBJ1-5; 7 positions agree with TRBD1. Germline values: CDR1 LNHNV, CDR2 YYDKDF (reference sequence). V lost 4 bases, J lost 0 bases, and 3 bases stayed unmatched. This CDR3 contains 15 residues. CDR3 sequence reads: CATSNQGDSNQPQHF. CDR3 sequence (DNA): TGTGCCACCAGCAACCAGGGGGATAGCAATCAGCCCCAGCATTTT.

This clone was picked up a small number of times. The chain employs TRBV6-5 and TRBJ1-1, with D possibly matching TRBD1 (6 bases). The CDR3 runs 13 residues. CDR1 MNHEY and CDR2 SVGAGI come from the germline V gene. Deletions cut 9 bases from V and 5 bases from J, with 16 bases between. The CDR3 DNA reads as TGTGCCAGTCGTGCGCCCCAGGGGACTGAAGCTTTCTTT. It is translated as CASRAPQGTEAFF.

V and J are TRBV30 and TRBJ1-5; D might be TRBD1 (6 bases). Germline CDR1 is GTSNPN and CDR2 is SVGIG (reference sequence). This CDR3 comprises 13 residues. V dropped 3 bases and J dropped 4 bases, with 10 bases sitting between them. The CDR3 DNA sequence: TGTGCCTGGAGAGGGGGAGTAAATCAGCCCCAGCATTTT. Encoded protein: CAWRGGVNQPQHF.

Only one count was recorded for this clone. The same CDR3 arises from other DNA sequences in this sample as well. The chain links TRBV5-1 to TRBJ1-5; TRBD1 matches 7 bases. Germline V lookup: CDR1 SGHRS, CDR2 YFSETQ. J gave up 7 bases and V 0 bases, and 4 bases lay outside the gene matches. The CDR3 sequence is 14 residues long. The CDR3 sequence is CASSLEGAGQPQHF. CDR3 in DNA: TGCGCCAGCAGCTTGGAGGGGGCAGGACAGCCCCAGCATTTT.

The rearrangement joins TRBV11-2 to TRBJ1-1; a weak D match, TRBD1 (5 bases). V was clipped by 8 bases and J by 2 bases, with 15 bases between them. The CDR3 is 14 residues long. CDR1 is SGHAT, CDR2 FQNNGV, per germline. CDR3 residues: CASSEWGLNTEAFF. The CDR3 bases are TGTGCCAGCTCAGAGTGGGGCCTAAACACTGAAGCTTTCTTT. Based on the CDR3 plus reference TRBV11-2 and TRBJ1-1, the full variable domain is EAGVAQSPRYKIIEKRQSVAFWCNPISGHATLYWYQQILGQGPKLLIQFQNNGVVDDSQLPKDRFSAERLKGVDSTLKIQPAKLEDSAVYLCASSEWGLNTEAFFGQGTRLTVV.

This clone was observed a single time. The chain links TRBV9 to TRBJ2-2; D is unresolved. The V end was cut by 3 bases, the J end by 6 bases, with 12 bases between. Germline V gene lookup returns CDR1 SGDLS and CDR2 YYNGEE. The CDR3 has 14 residues. The chain's CDR3 is CASSDHRWAGELFF. The CDR3 coding sequence is TGTGCCAGCAGCGATCACAGATGGGCCGGGGAGCTGTTTTTT.

V and J are TRBV4-1 and TRBJ2-5; D not resolved. The V end lost 4 bases, the J end lost 4 bases, and 7 bases lay between the germline ends. CDR3 size: 12 residues. Germline CDR1 MGHRA, CDR2 YSYEKL. The CDR3 region has the DNA TGCGCCAGCAGCCGTCCCTTAGAGACCCAGTACTTC. It codes for CASSRPLETQYF.

The gene calls are TRBV4-1 and TRBJ1-1, with D perhaps matching TRBD1 (6 bases). Looked up from germline, CDR1 is MGHRA and CDR2 is YSYEKL. Trimming removed 2 bases from V and 0 bases from J, with 10 bases in between. CDR3 length: 15 amino acids. Here the CDR3 reads CASSQTGFMNTEAFF. CDR3 bases: TGCGCCAGCAGCCAAACAGGGTTCATGAACACTGAAGCTTTCTTT.

This clone occurred a few times. V usage is TRBV4-1 and J usage is TRBJ2-3, with 7 bases fitting TRBD2. Germline V gene lookup returns CDR1 MGHRA and CDR2 YSYEKL. The CDR3 sequence is 15 residues long. V lost 3 bases and J lost 1; bases outside the gene matches: 4. CDR3 residues: CASSHPGGGTDTQYF. The CDR3 region has the DNA TGCGCCAGCAGCCACCCTGGGGGGGGCACAGATACGCAGTATTTT.

The chain links TRBV7-2 to TRBJ2-5, with 8 bases identical to TRBD2. TRBJ2-7 explains the end of the DNA better; the J call may be wrong. This CDR3 is 14 amino acids long. Germline lookup yields CDR1 SGHTA and CDR2 FQGNSA. CDR3 coding DNA: TGTGCCAGCAGTGGGGGACTAGGGTCCTACGAGCAGTACTTC. The encoded protein is CASSGGLGSYEQYF.

V is TRBV19 and J is TRBJ1-6, with TRBD1 matching 9 bases. The CDR3 length is 14 residues. In germline, CDR1 is LNHDA, CDR2 SQIVND (reference sequence). The ends lost 4 bases at V and 6 bases at J; junction bases unmatched: 1. Here the CDR3 DNA reads TGTGCCAGTAGTAGGACAGGGGTTAATTCACCCCTCCACTTT. Translating gives CASSRTGVNSPLHF.

This clone was seen once. The J gene is TRBJ2-7, the V gene TRBV5-1, with 10 bases matching TRBD1. With 4 bases clipped from V and 2 bases from J, the junction kept 6 bases outside the gene matches. CDR1 and CDR2 (germline): SGHRS, YFSETQ. This CDR3 has 15 amino acids. CDR3 amino acids: CASSLRDRGPYEQYF. CDR3 in DNA: TGCGCCAGCAGCCTAAGGGACAGGGGACCCTACGAGCAGTACTTC.

The chain uses TRBV4-1 and TRBJ1-1, with TRBD1 matching 8 bases. Trimming at V came to 4 bases and at J to 0 bases, leaving 7 bases not matched to a gene. CDR1 is MGHRA and CDR2 is YSYEKL in the germline V gene. CDR3 length: 16 residues. The CDR3 DNA follows: TGCGCCAGCAGCCCATCGACAGGGGACTTGAACACTGAAGCTTTCTTT. Translation: CASSPSTGDLNTEAFF.